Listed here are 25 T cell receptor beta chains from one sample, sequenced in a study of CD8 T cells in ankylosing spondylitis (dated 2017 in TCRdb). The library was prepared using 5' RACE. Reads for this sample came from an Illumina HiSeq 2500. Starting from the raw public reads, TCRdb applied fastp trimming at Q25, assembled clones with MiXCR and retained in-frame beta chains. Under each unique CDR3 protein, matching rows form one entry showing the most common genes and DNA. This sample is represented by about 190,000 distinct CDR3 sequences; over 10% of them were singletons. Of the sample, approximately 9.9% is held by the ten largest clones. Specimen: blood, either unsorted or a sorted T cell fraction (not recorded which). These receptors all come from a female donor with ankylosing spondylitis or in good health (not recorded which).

The chain's CDR3 is CAISGGDAEAFF. CDR3 bases: TGTGCCATCTCGGGTGGGGACGCTGAAGCTTTCTTT. The genes are TRBV10-3 and TRBJ1-1, with D maybe TRBD1 (5 bases). V was cut by 8 bases and J by 6 bases, with 13 bases left in between. Per the germline V gene, CDR1 is ENHRY and CDR2 is SYGVKD. The CDR3 is 12 amino acids.

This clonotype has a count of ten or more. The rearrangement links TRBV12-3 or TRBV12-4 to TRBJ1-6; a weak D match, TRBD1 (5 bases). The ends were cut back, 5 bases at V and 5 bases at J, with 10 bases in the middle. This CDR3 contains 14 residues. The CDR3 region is CASSKGQDNSPLHF. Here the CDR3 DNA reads TGTGCCAGCAGTAAGGGGCAGGATAATTCACCCCTCCACTTT.

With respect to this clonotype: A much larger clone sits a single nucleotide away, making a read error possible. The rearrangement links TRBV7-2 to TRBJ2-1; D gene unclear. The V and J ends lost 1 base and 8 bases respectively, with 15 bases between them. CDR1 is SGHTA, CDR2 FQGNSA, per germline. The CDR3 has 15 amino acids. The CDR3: CASSLEVVRRDEQFF. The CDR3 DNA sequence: TGTGCCAGCAGCTTAGAAGTGGTGCGACGGGATGAGCAGTTCTTC.

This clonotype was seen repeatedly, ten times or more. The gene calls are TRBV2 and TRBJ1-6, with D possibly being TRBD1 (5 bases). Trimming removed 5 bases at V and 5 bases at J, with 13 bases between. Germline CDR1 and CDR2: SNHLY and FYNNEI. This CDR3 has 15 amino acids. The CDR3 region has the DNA TGTGCCAGCAGTACCCTCGGGACCAATAATTCACCCCTCCACTTT. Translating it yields CASSTLGTNNSPLHF.

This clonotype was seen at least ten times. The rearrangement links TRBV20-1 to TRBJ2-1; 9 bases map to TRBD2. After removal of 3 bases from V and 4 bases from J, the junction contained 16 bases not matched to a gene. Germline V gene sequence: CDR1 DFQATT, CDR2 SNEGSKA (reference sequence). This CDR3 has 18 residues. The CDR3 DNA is TGCAGTGCTAGCAACGCTGAACGACTAGCGGCGACTTACAATGAGCAGTTCTTC. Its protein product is CSASNAERLAATYNEQFF.

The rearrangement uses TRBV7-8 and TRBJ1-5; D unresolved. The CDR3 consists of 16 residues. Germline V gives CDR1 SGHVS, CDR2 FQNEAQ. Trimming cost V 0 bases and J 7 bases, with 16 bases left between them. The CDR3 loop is CASSLAEGGIGQPQHF. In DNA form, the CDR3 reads TGTGCCAGCAGCTTAGCAGAGGGAGGAATTGGGCAGCCCCAGCATTTT. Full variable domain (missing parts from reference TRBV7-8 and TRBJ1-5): GAGVSQSPRYKVAKRGQDVALRCDPISGHVSLFWYQQALGQGPEFLTYFQNEAQLDKSGLPSDRFFAERPEGSVSTLKIQRTQQEDSAVYLCASSLAEGGIGQPQHFGDGTRLSIL.

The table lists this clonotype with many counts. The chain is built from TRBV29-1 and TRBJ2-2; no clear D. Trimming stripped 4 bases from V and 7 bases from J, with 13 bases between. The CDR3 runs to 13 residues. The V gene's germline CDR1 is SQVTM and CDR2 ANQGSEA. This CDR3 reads CSVGGIGFGELFF. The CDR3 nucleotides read TGCAGCGTTGGTGGGATTGGGTTCGGGGAGCTGTTTTTT.

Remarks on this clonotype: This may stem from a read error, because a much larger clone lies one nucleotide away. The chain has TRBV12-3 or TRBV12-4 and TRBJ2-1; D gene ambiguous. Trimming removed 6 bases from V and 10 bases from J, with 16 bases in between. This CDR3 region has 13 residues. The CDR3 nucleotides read TGTGCCAGCAGCTTAAAGGGCCTAAAGGAGCAGTTCTTC. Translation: CASSLKGLKEQFF.

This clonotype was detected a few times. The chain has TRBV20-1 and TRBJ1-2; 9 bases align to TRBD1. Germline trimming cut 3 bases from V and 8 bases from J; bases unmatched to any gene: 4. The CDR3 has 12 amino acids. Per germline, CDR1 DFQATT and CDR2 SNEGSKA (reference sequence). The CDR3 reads CSARGTGFGYTF. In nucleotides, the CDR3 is TGCAGTGCTAGGGGGACAGGGTTCGGCTACACCTTC.

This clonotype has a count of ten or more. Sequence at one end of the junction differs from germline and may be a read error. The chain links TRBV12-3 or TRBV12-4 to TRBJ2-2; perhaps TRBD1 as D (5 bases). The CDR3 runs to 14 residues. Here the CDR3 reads CASSLGASTGELFF. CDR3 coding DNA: TGTGCCAGCAGCTTAGGGGCCAGCACCGGGGAGCTGTTTTTT.

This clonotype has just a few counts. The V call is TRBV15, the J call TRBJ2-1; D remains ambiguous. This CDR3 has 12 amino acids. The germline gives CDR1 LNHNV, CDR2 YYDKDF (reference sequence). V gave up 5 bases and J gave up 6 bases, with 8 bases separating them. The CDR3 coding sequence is TGTGCCACCAGCCTCGGCCCCAATGAGCAGTTCTTC. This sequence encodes CATSLGPNEQFF.

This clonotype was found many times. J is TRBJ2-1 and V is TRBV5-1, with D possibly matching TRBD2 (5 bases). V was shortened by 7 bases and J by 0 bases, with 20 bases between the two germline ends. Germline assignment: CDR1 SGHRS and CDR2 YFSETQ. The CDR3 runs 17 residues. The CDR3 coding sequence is TGCGCCAGCCTTCCTCGGGAAGCGAGGAGCTCCTACAATGAGCAGTTCTTC. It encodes CASLPREARSSYNEQFF.

The CDR3 protein is CASSLVPGVVNEQFF. As DNA, the CDR3 is TGCGCCAGCAGCTTGGTACCGGGAGTGGTCAATGAGCAGTTCTTC. J is TRBJ2-1 and V is TRBV5-1; TRBD2 might be the D (6 bases). V lost 0 bases, J lost 6 bases, and 13 bases lay in between. The CDR3 contains 15 residues. Germline V CDR1 and CDR2: SGHRS, YFSETQ.

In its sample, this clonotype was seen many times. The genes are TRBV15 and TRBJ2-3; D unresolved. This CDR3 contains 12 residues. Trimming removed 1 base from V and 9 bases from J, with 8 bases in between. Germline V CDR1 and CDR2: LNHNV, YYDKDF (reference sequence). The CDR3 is CATSRGLETQYF. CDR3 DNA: TGTGCCACCAGCAGAGGGCTAGAAACGCAGTATTTT.

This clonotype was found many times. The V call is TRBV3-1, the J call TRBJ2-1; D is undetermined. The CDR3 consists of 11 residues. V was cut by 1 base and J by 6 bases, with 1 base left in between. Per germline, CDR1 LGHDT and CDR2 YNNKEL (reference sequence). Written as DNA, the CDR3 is TGTGCCAGCAGCCAAGCCAATGAGCAGTTCTTC. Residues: CASSQANEQFF.

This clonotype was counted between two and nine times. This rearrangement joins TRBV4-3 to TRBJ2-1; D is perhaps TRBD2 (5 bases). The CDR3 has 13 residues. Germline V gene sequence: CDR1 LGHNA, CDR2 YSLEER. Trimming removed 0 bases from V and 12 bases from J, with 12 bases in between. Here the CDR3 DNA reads TGCGCCAGCAGCCAAGACCTCCCGACTATGCAGTTCTTC. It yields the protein CASSQDLPTMQFF.

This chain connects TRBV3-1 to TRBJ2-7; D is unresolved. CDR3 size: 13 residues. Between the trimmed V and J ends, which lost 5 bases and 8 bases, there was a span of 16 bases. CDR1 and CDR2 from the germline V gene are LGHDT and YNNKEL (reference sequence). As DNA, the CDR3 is TGTGCCAGCAGCGACCCCAGGATCCCCAAGCAGTACTTC. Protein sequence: CASSDPRIPKQYF.

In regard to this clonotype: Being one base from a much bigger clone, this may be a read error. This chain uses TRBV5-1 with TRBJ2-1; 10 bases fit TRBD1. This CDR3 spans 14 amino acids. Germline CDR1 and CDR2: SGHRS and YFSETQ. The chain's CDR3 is CASSLGTGGDEQVF. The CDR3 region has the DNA TGCGCCAGCAGCTTGGGGACAGGGGGTGATGAGCAGGTCTTC.

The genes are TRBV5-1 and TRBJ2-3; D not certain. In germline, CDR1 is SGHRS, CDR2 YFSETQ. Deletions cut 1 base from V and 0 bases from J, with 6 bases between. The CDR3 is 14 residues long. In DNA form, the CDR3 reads TGCGCCAGCAGCTTGCACCCTAGCACAGATACGCAGTATTTT. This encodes CASSLHPSTDTQYF.

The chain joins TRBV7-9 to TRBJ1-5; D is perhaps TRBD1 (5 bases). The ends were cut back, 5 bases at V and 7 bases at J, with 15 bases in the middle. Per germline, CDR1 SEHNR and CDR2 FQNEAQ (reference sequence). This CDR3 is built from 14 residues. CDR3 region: CASSPTQGAQPQHF. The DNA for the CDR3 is TGTGCCAGCAGCCCGACCCAGGGTGCGCAGCCCCAGCATTTT.

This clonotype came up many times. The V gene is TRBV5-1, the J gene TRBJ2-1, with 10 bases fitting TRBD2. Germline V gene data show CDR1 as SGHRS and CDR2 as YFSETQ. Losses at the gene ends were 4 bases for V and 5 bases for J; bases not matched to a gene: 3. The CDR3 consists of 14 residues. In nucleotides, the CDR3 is TGCGCCAGCAGCAAAGCGGGAGGGCACAATGAGCAGTTCTTC. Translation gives CASSKAGGHNEQFF.

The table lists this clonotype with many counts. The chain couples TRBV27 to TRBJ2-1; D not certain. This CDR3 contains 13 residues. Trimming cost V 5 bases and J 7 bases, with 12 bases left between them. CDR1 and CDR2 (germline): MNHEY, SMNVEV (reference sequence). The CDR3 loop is CASSPGYLNEQFF. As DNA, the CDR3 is TGTGCCAGCAGTCCCGGGTATCTTAATGAGCAGTTCTTC.

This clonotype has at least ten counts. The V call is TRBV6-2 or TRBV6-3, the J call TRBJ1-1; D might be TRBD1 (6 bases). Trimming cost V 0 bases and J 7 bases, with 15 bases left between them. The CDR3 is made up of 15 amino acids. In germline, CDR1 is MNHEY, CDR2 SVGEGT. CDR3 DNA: TGTGCCAGCAGTTACTCCGGGGGCGGATTCGGTGAAGCTTTCTTT. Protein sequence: CASSYSGGGFGEAFF.

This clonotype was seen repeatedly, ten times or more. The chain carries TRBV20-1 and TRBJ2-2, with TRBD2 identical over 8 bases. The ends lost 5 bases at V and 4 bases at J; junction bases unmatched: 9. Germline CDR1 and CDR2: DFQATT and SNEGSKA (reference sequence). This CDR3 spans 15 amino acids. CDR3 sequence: CSAPNLGTSTGELFF. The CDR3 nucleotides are TGCAGTGCTCCGAATCTAGGGACTAGCACCGGGGAGCTGTTTTTT.

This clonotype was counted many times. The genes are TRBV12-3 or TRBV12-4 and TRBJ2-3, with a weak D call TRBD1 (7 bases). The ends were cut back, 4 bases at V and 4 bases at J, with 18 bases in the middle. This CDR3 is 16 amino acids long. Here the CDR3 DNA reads TGTGCCAGCAGTTCCCTCCCCGGAGGGGGCGCAGATACGCAGTATTTT. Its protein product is CASSSLPGGGADTQYF.